A selection of T cell receptor beta chains follows, all from one sample in a study of blood T cells in healthy people across ages. TCRdb processed the 5' RACE reads anew with MiXCR; each CDR3 protein has one entry. The sample yields 800,000 or so distinct CDR3 sequences, 20% to 30% seen once. These data were also reused for a study on T cells of mothers and their children.

Sequences were obtained from blood. These receptors came from a boy aged 5 to 17 in good health. CDR3s include the opening cysteine and the closing phenylalanine or tryptophan. The D gene is left open where the match is weak. The listing skips clone size in some rows; elsewhere it reads once, few, many or a size class.

TRBJ2-7 . TRBV7-2 . TGTGCCAGCAGCTTAGGGGGGACGAGCAACGAGCAGTACTTC CASSLGGTSNEQYF
TRBJ2-1 TRBD2 TRBV7-2 . TGTGCCAGCAGCTTACTCTACATTCCGACTAGCGGGAAAAGAAATGAGCAGTTCTTC CASSLLYIPTSGKRNEQFF
TRBJ1-1 . TRBV6-5 . TGTGCCAGCAGTTACGAAGGCAGCACTGAAGCTTTCTTT CASSYEGSTEAFF
TRBJ2-7 . TRBV28 . TGTGCCAGCAGTTTTCAAGCCTACGAGCAGTACTTC CASSFQAYEQYF
TRBJ2-7 TRBD1 TRBV14 . TGTGCCAGCAGCCAAACCGGGACAGGGGACTACGAGCAGTACTTC CASSQTGTGDYEQYF
TRBJ1-2 TRBD1 TRBV29-1 few TGCAGCGTTTCGCCGGGACAGGAATATGGCTACACCTTC CSVSPGQEYGYTF
TRBJ2-1 TRBD2 TRBV15 few TGTGCCACCAGCAGCGGGGGGGCCGCCTACAATGAGCAGTTCTTC CATSSGGAAYNEQFF
TRBJ2-3 TRBD1 TRBV10-3 few TGTGCCATCTCAAGACAGGGCAGCACAGATACGCAGTATTTT CAISRQGSTDTQYF
TRBJ1-4 . TRBV7-2 . TGTGCCAGCAGCTCACAGCCTACAACTAATGAAAAACTGTTTTTT CASSSQPTTNEKLFF
TRBJ2-5 . TRBV7-9 few TGTGCCAGCAGCCTACGTGACAGCCCGAACCAAGAGACCCAGTACTTC CASSLRDSPNQETQYF
TRBJ2-5 . TRBV12-3/TRBV12-4 . TGTGCCAGCAGTTTAGCGCTGGCTGACCAAGAGACCCAGTACTTC CASSLALADQETQYF
TRBJ2-1 TRBD2 TRBV7-9 . TGTGCCAGCAGCCGGACTAGCGGCAAGACGGATGAGCAGTTCTTC CASSRTSGKTDEQFF
TRBJ2-5 . TRBV12-3/TRBV12-4 few TGTGCCAGCAGTTTATTGGGCTGGGAGACCCAGTACTTC CASSLLGWETQYF
TRBJ2-7 . TRBV6-4 few TGTGCCAGCAGGGCGGGGACACCAGGCTACGAGCAGTACTTC CASRAGTPGYEQYF
TRBJ1-2 . TRBV18 . TGTGCCAGCTCACCAGATTTGGGGGCTGAACACTATGGCTACACCTTC CASSPDLGAEHYGYTF
TRBJ1-1 . TRBV29-1 many TGCAGCGTTGTGGGAGGTGACACTGAAGCTTTCTTT CSVVGGDTEAFF
TRBJ2-2 TRBD1 TRBV6-5 few TGTGCCAGCAGCAGAGGGGACAGGGATTCCGGGGAGCTGTTTTTT CASSRGDRDSGELFF
TRBJ2-7 TRBD2 TRBV7-2 . TGTGCCAGCAGCTTAGATGGCGGGAGTCCCCACGAGCAGTACTTC CASSLDGGSPHEQYF
TRBJ1-4 TRBD1 TRBV12-3/TRBV12-4 . TGTGCCAGCAGAACAGGGGGCAAAAATGAAAAACTGTTTTTT CASRTGGKNEKLFF
TRBJ2-3 . TRBV15 . TGTGCCACCAGCAGGCGTGGCGGACGGGCAGATACGCAGTATTTT CATSRRGGRADTQYF